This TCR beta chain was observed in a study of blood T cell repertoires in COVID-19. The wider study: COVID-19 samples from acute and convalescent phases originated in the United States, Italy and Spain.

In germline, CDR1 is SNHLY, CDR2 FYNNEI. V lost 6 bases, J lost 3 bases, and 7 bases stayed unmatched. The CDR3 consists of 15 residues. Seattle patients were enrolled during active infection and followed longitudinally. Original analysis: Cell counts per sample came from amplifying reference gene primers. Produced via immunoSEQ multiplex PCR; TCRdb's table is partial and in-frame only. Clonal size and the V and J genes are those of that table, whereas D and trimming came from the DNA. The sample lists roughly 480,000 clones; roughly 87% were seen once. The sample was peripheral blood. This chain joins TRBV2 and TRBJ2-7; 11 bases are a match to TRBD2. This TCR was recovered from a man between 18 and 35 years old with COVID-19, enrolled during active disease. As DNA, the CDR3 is TGTGCCAGCAGGGTCGGGACTAGCGGATACTACGAGCAGTACTTC. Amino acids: CASRVGTSGYYEQYF.